The present TCR beta chain was sequenced within a study of metastatic and nonmetastatic thyroid tumors. Study details: Across blood and tumor or nodule tissue, repertoires from malignant and benign thyroid patients were compared with one another. Findings and caveats of the study: Significantly higher TCR beta diversity was reportedly seen in malignant thyroid tumors than benign nodules, in blood and tumor.

As to this clone: Its target is unknown.

The CDR3 consists of 16 residues. Trimming shortened V by 3 bases and J by 2 bases, and 20 bases separated the two germline ends. Germline loops: CDR1 SQVTM, CDR2 ANQGSEA. No treatment of any kind had been given to any patient before thyroid surgery. Authors' analysis steps: Clinicopathological groups of papillary thyroid cancer showed CDR3 differences that were used to build a distant-metastasis classifier. TCRdb used MiXCR to call clones anew from the PCR reads. Clone size and V and J calls follow TCRdb, not the original study. Seen here are 13,000 or so clones, 25% to 40% observed once, and the top ten hold roughly 12%.

The clonotype was recovered from a male donor with papillary thyroid cancer or a benign thyroid nodule (not recorded which). Some clones in this sample may be carry-over from other donors' samples. The rearrangement joins TRBV29-1 to TRBJ2-7; D might be TRBD1 or TRBD2, each matching 6 bases. Sequenced material: tumor tissue. CDR3 nucleotides: TGCAGCGTTGATTTGGCACTTGCGGGACAAGCCTACGAGCAGTACTTC. Its translation is CSVDLALAGQAYEQYF.